This TCR beta chain was sequenced in a study of cytomegalovirus exposure and HLA in healthy donors. Study-level points and caveats: Most TCRs appeared rarely, but some public TCRs recurred in many donors. According to an earlier analysis, most TCR beta V segments yielded productive rearrangements about 90% or about 30% of the time.

Researchers ran the PCR with 60 Vbeta and 13 Jbeta primers. Repertoires were generated with immunoSEQ multiplex PCR, while TCRdb's copy carries only in-frame clones and drops some. The profile shows roughly 100,000 clones, roughly 77% of them singletons. After removal of 4 bases from V and 3 bases from J, the junction contained 8 bases not matched to a gene. Germline CDR1 is SGHVS and CDR2 is FQNEAQ. CDR3 length: 16 amino acids. About this clone itself: What it binds is unknown.

The chain carries TRBV7-8 and TRBJ2-7; TRBD1 aligns across 11 bases. Sequenced: PBMCs. The source of this sequence is a woman under 30 in good health and CMV-seropositive. The CDR3 protein is CASSSSLGTGGYEQYF. Here the CDR3 DNA reads TGTGCCAGCAGCTCTAGCTTAGGGACAGGGGGCTACGAGCAGTACTTC.